The T cell receptor (beta chain) under discussion was sequenced for a study of cytomegalovirus exposure and HLA in healthy donors. Study-level background: Clustering assigned 70% to 85% of the 350 to 400 genotyped donors to the Caucasian-associated ancestry cluster. Study outcomes and limitations: 87-base-pair reads could not separate some V segments, including TRBV6-2 and TRBV6-3. The presence/absence work took it that sequencing depth was about the same across donors.

The CDR3 is 14 amino acids. CDR1 is SSHAT, CDR2 FNYEAQ, per germline (reference sequence). PCR amplification relied on 60 Vbeta primers (plus 13 Jbeta primers). The assay was immunoSEQ multiplex PCR, and TCRdb's table has in-frame clones only and misses some. Here the sample spans around 140,000 clones, approximately 77% being singletons. As concerns this clone: The antigen is not known. An end of the junction does not agree with germline; a read error may underlie this.

Sequenced input: PBMCs. V and J are TRBV7-7 and TRBJ2-3; possible D gene TRBD1, 5 bases. The clonotype comes from an older woman in good health and CMV-seronegative. The CDR3 DNA sequence: TGTGCTAGCAGCTCTGACAGAAGCACAGATACGCAGTATTTT. The encoded protein is CASSSDRSTDTQYF.